These 12 T cell receptor beta chains originate from one sample sequenced in a study of beta chain features in type 1 diabetes. The entirety of the isolated RNA underwent reverse transcription, so expressed TCRB transcripts were sequenced. Libraries were prepared by immunoSEQ multiplex PCR; TCRdb keeps only in-frame clonotypes and omits some of them. The table records around 330,000 clones, approximately 10% of them present only once. The source material was naive CD4+ T cells from blood. Receptor source: a woman in her thirties in good health.

This clone was found a few times. V is TRBV28 and J is TRBJ2-7, with 9 nucleotides matching TRBD2. V lost 4 bases and J lost 4; bases outside the gene matches: 8. This CDR3 contains 15 residues. The germline V gene encodes CDR1 MDHEN and CDR2 SYDVKM. The CDR3 bases are TGTGCCAGCAGTTCCCCTAGCGGGGTCCAATACGAGCAGTACTTC. Amino acids: CASSSPSGVQYEQYF.

The table lists this clone with a few counts. The chain uses TRBV5-1 and TRBJ2-1; perhaps TRBD2 as D (6 bases). The germline CDR1 and CDR2 sequences are SGHRS and YFSETQ. V lost 3 bases to trimming and J lost 9 bases, with 16 bases between them. This CDR3 contains 14 residues. The CDR3: CASSSQYSGAEQFF. The CDR3 coding sequence is TGCGCCAGCAGCTCCCAGTATAGCGGTGCTGAGCAGTTCTTC.

This clone was observed a handful of times. The chain has TRBV28 and TRBJ2-7; 8 bases line up with TRBD2. The CDR3 runs 15 residues. Unmatched junction bases numbered 9, after V lost 5 bases and J lost 3 bases. CDR1 and CDR2 from the germline V gene are MDHEN and SYDVKM. The CDR3 nucleotides read TGTGCCAGCAGTCGTACCTTAGCGGGAAGCTACGAGCAGTACTTC. Translated, it gives CASSRTLAGSYEQYF.

The table lists this clone with a few counts. This sequence joins TRBV29-1 and TRBJ2-7, with D tentatively TRBD2 (7 bases). The CDR3 totals 13 residues. Trimming took off 7 bases at V and 5 bases at J, with 18 bases between the two ends. Germline-derived CDR1 and CDR2 are SQVTM and ANQGSEA. The CDR3 bases are TGCAGCGGGGGGCCCCATGGGGGGGACGAGCAGTACTTC. It translates to CSGGPHGGDEQYF.

This clone was counted a few times. This chain uses TRBV11-2 with TRBJ2-1, with D possibly TRBD1 on 6 matching bases. Germline CDR1 and CDR2: SGHAT and FQNNGV. Trimming stripped 7 bases from V and 3 bases from J, with 16 bases between. This CDR3 spans 15 amino acids. CDR3 in DNA: TGTGCCAGCACCGCCAGGGGAGAGGTCTACAATGAGCAGTTCTTC. Translating it yields CASTARGEVYNEQFF. Complete variable domain (other parts from reference TRBV11-2 and TRBJ2-1): EAGVAQSPRYKIIEKRQSVAFWCNPISGHATLYWYQQILGQGPKLLIQFQNNGVVDDSQLPKDRFSAERLKGVDSTLKIQPAKLEDSAVYLCASTARGEVYNEQFFGPGTRLTVL.

This clone was recorded a few times. J is TRBJ2-3 and V is TRBV2, with 9 positions matching TRBD2. After removal of 7 bases from V and 3 bases from J, the junction contained 5 bases not matched to a gene. Germline V gene sequence: CDR1 SNHLY, CDR2 FYNNEI. This CDR3 contains 14 residues. In nucleotides, the CDR3 is TGTGCCAGCAAATCTAGCGGGACAACAGATACGCAGTATTTT. Its translation: CASKSSGTTDTQYF.

The chain carries TRBV7-2 and TRBJ2-7, with 7 bases lining up with TRBD2. J gave up 3 bases and V 5 bases, and 10 bases lay outside the gene matches. The CDR3 has 15 residues. Germline V gives CDR1 SGHTA, CDR2 FQGNSA. The CDR3 spells CASSPGVAGGYEQYF. The CDR3 region has the DNA TGTGCCAGCAGCCCCGGCGTAGCGGGCGGCTACGAGCAGTACTTC.

CDR3 in DNA: TGTGCCTGGGGGAGGGCCGGAGAGACCCAGTACTTC. Protein: CAWGRAGETQYF. The rearrangement joins TRBV30 to TRBJ2-5, with TRBD2 matching over 7 bases. Looked up from germline, CDR1 is GTSNPN and CDR2 is SVGIG (reference sequence). The CDR3 is made up of 12 amino acids. V shed 5 bases, J shed 4 bases, and the junction held 4 bases outside the gene matches.

This clone was observed a few times. This chain uses TRBV7-3 with TRBJ2-3; 7 bases match TRBD1. J was trimmed by 2 bases and V by 5 bases; bases with no gene match: 13. The germline V gene has CDR1 SGHTA and CDR2 FQGTGA. The CDR3 sequence is 17 residues long. CDR3 amino acids: CASSSPPRDRDTDTQYF. The CDR3 DNA reads TGTGCCAGCAGCAGTCCTCCCCGGGACAGAGACACAGATACGCAGTATTTT.

This clone has only a few counts. The chain carries TRBV27 and TRBJ2-1; 13 bases agree with TRBD2. J lost 3 bases, V lost 6 bases, and 11 bases had no gene match. CDR3 length: 18 amino acids. Germline assignment: CDR1 MNHEY and CDR2 SMNVEV (reference sequence). The CDR3: CASSRGTSGTGNYNEQFF. The CDR3 DNA reads as TGTGCCAGCAGCCGCGGGACTAGCGGGACTGGGAACTACAATGAGCAGTTCTTC.

In the case of this clone: The germline gene is not matched at one end of the junction; a read error may be the cause. The chain carries TRBV10-3 and TRBJ2-4, with no clear D. Germline V gene sequence: CDR1 ENHRY, CDR2 SYGVKD. This CDR3 is built from 15 residues. Here the CDR3 reads CASSYSLQKPRIQYF. CDR3 DNA sequence: TGTGCCAGCAGTTACTCCCTACAGAAACCCCGCATTCAGTACTTC.

The rearrangement joins TRBV7-8 to TRBJ2-7; a weak D match, TRBD1 (5 bases). V was trimmed by 5 bases and J by 1 base, leaving 18 bases between them. CDR3 length: 16 residues. Germline CDR1 and CDR2: SGHVS and FQNEAQ. CDR3 sequence: CASSQLLGPTSYEQYF. CDR3 nucleotide sequence: TGTGCCAGCAGCCAGCTTTTGGGGCCCACGTCCTACGAGCAGTACTTC.